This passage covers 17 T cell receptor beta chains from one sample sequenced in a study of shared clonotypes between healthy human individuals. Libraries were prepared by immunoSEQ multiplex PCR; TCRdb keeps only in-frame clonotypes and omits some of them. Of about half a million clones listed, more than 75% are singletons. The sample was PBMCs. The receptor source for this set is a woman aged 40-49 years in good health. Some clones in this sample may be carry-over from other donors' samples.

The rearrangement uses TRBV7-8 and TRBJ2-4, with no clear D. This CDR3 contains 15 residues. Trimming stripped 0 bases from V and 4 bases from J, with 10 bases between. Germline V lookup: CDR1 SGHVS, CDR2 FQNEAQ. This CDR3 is CASSLAESPKNIQYF. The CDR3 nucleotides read TGTGCCAGCAGCTTAGCAGAAAGTCCAAAAAACATTCAGTACTTC.

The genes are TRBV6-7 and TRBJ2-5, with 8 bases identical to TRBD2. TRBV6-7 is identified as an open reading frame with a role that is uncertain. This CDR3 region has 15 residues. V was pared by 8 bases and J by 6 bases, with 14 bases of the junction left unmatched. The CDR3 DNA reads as TGTGCCAGCTGGGGGGCGAGCGGGAGTCGGAAGACCCAGTACTTC. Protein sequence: CASWGASGSRKTQYF.

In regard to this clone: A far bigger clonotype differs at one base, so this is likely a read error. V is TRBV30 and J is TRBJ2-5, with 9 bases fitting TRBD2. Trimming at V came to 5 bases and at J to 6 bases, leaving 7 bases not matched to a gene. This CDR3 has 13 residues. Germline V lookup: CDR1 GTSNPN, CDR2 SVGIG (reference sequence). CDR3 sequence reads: CAWRRAGGQTQYF. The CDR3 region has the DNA TGTGCCTGGCGCCGGGCGGGGGGGCAGACCCAGTACTTC.

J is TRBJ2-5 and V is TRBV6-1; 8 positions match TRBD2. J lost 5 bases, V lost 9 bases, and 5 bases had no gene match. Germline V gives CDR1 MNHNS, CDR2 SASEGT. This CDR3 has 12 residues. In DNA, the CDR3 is TGTGCCAGTCGGGGGGGGTCGGAGACCCAGTACTTC. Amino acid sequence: CASRGGSETQYF.

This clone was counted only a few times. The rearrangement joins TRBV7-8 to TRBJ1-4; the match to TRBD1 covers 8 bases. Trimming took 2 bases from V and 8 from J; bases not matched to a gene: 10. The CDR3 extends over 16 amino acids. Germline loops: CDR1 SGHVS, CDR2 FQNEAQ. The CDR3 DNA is TGTGCCAGCAGCTTAAGCGGAGGACAGGGAGGAGAAAAACTGTTTTTT. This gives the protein CASSLSGGQGGEKLFF.

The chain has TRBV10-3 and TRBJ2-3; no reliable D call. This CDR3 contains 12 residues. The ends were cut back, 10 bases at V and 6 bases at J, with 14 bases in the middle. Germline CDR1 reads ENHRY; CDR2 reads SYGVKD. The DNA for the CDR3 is TGTGCCACCCGGTTCGGCGATGATACGCAGTATTTT. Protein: CATRFGDDTQYF.

CDR3 region: CASSSGQKTEFF. CDR3 coding DNA: TGTGCCAGCAGCTCCGGGCAGAAGACCGAGTTCTTC. This chain joins TRBV7-6 and TRBJ2-1; D gene unclear. This CDR3 spans 12 amino acids. V lost 4 bases, J lost 14 bases, and 15 bases lay in between. Germline-derived CDR1 and CDR2 are SGHVS and FNYEAQ. The full variable domain, with the rest looked up from reference TRBV7-6 and TRBJ2-1, is GAGVSQSPRYKVTKRGQDVALRCDPISGHVSLYWYRQALGQGPEFLTYFNYEAQQDKSGLPNDRFSAERPEGSISTLTIQRTEQRDSAMYRCASSSGQKTEFFGPGTRLTVL.

CDR3 sequence (DNA): TGTGCCAGCAGTGGGGTCCTGTTGGCAACTAATGAAAAACTGTTTTTT. Protein product: CASSGVLLATNEKLFF. The genes are TRBV2 and TRBJ1-4; D gene unclear. The CDR3 extends over 16 amino acids. Germline CDR1 reads SNHLY; CDR2 reads FYNNEI. V was clipped by 4 bases and J by 0 bases, with 12 bases between them.

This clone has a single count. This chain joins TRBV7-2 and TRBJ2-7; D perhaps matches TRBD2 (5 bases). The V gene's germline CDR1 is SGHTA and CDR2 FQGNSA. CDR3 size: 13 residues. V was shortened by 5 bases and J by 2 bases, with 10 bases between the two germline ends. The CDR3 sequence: CASSRGYPYEQYF. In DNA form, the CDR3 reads TGTGCCAGCAGCCGGGGTTACCCCTACGAGCAGTACTTC.

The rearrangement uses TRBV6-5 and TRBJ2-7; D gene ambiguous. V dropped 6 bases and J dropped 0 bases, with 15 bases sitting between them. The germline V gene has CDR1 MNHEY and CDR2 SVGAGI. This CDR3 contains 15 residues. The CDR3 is CASSSFSSHSYEQYF. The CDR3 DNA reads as TGTGCCAGCAGCTCCTTCTCCTCACACTCCTACGAGCAGTACTTC.

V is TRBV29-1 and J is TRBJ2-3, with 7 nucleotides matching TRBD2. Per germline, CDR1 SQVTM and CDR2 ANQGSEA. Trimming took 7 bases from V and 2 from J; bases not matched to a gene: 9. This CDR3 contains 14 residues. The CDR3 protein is CSGCSGPSTDTQYF. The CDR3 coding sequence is TGCAGCGGGTGTAGCGGGCCTTCCACAGATACGCAGTATTTT.

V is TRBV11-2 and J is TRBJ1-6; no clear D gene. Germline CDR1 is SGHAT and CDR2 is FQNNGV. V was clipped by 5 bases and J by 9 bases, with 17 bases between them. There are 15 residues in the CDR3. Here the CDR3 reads CASSIPSQFLSPLHF. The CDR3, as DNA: TGTGCCAGCAGCATCCCGTCGCAGTTCCTTTCACCCCTCCACTTT.

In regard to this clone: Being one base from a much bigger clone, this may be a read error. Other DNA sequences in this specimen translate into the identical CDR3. This CDR3 reads CASSRDSTDTQYF. CDR3 sequence (DNA): TGTGCCAGCAGTAGGGACAGCACAGATACGCAGTATTTT. The chain recombines TRBV2 with TRBJ2-3, with D possibly being TRBD1 or TRBD2 (5 bases each). The germline gives CDR1 SNHLY, CDR2 FYNNEI. This CDR3 contains 13 residues. Trimming pared 5 bases from V and 0 bases from J, leaving 6 bases between. Variable domain in full (rest from reference TRBV2 and TRBJ2-3): EPEVTQTPSHQVTQMGQEVILRCVPISNHLYFYWYRQILGQKVEFLVSFYNNEISEKSEIFDDQFSVERPDGSNFTLKIRSTKLEDSAMYFCASSRDSTDTQYFGPGTRLTVL.

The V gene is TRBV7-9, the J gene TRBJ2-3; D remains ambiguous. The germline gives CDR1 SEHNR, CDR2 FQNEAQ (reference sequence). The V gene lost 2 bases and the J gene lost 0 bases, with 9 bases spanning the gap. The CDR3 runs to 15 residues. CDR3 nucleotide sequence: TGTGCCAGCAGCTTATTAGAATTAAGCACAGATACGCAGTATTTT. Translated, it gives CASSLLELSTDTQYF.

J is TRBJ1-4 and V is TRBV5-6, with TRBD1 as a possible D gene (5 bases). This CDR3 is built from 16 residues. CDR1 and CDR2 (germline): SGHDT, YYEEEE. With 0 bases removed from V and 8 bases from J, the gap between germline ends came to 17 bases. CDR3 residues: CASSLAASGHWEKLFF. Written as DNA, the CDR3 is TGTGCCAGCAGCTTGGCGGCCAGTGGACATTGGGAAAAACTGTTTTTT.

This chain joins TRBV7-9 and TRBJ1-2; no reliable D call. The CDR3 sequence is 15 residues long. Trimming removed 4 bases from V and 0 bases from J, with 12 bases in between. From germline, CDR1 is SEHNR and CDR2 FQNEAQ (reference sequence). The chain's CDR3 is CASSSRRPANYGYTF. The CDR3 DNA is TGTGCCAGCAGCTCCCGACGGCCAGCTAACTATGGCTACACCTTC.

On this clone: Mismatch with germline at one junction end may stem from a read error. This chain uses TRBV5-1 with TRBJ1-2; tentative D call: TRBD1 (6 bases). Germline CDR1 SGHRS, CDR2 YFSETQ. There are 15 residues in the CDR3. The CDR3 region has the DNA TGCGCCAGCAGCCCGGATTTACAGGGCTACTACGGCTACACCTTC. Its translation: CASSPDLQGYYGYTF.